The present entry profiles one T cell receptor (beta chain) with its context. Its cognate antigen is unknown. The study ran its PCR with 60 Vbeta and 13 Jbeta primers. The table came from immunoSEQ multiplex PCR; TCRdb's copy has only in-frame clones and leaves some out. The data show around 150,000 clones, around 80% seen once. The data stem from a study of cytomegalovirus exposure and HLA in healthy donors. Study-wide results and limits: Common viral pathogens were later found to be apparently linked to several of the most significant clusters. The study designated 150 or so TCR beta chains cytomegalovirus-associated. Roughly uniform depth of sequencing across donors was assumed in presence/absence analyses. Later work found most CMV-associated TCR beta chains apparently HLA-restricted.

Per germline, CDR1 SGDLS and CDR2 YYNGEE. The CDR3 consists of 17 residues. Trimming pared 4 bases from V and 4 bases from J, leaving 21 bases between. Specimen: PBMCs. The chain couples TRBV9 to TRBJ2-1, with a possible D match to TRBD1 (6 bases). This receptor was taken from a woman in her thirties or forties in good health and CMV-seronegative. CDR3 sequence reads: CASSTRKQGSSYNEQFF. As DNA, the CDR3 is TGTGCCAGCAGCACGAGGAAGCAGGGGTCTTCGTACAATGAGCAGTTCTTC.